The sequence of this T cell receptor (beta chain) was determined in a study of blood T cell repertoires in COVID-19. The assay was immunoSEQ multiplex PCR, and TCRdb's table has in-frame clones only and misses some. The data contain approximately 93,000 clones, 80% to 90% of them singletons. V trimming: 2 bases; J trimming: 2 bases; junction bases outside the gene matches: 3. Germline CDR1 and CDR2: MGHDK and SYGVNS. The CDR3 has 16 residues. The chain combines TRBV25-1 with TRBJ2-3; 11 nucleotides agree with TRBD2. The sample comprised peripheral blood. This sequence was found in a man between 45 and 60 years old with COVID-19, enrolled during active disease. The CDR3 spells CASSEPSGGYTDTQYF. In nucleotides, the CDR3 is TGTGCCAGCAGTGAACCTAGCGGGGGGTACACAGATACGCAGTATTTT.